What follows is one T cell receptor beta chain and its context. These data originate in a study of blood T cell repertoires in COVID-19. Overall study context: Whether acute or convalescent, the COVID-19 samples came from the United States, Italy and Spain. T cells, B-cell-depleted T cells, or PBMCs provided the cDNA or gDNA that served as material.

As handled by the study authors: Counts of nucleated cells, estimated from reference gene primer amplification, were obtained. TCRdb keeps only in-frame clones here, not all; method: immunoSEQ multiplex PCR. The D gene and trimming were derived from the DNA, and the V and J assignments and clone size from that table. This table has roughly 70,000 clones, around nine tenths appearing once. This CDR3 comprises 17 residues. J was trimmed by 3 bases and V by 1 base; bases with no gene match: 6. Germline-derived CDR1 and CDR2 are MGHRA and YSYEKL. The genes are TRBV4-1 and TRBJ1-5, with TRBD1 matching over 10 bases. This receptor was taken from a man in his sixties or seventies with acute or convalescent COVID-19. The sample was peripheral blood. The DNA for the CDR3 is TGCGCCAGCAGCCAAGTCACTGGACAGGGGGTCAATCAGCCCCAGCATTTT. Its protein is CASSQVTGQGVNQPQHF.